The clone carrying this T cell receptor beta chain appeared a few times. This record comes from a study of control samples from healthy donors and cancer patients. Generated by immunoSEQ multiplex PCR, the TCRdb table keeps only in-frame clones and is missing some. The table has around 97,000 clones, 80% to 90% seen once. This CDR3 region has 14 residues. V was cut by 1 base and J by 2 bases, with 7 bases left in between. The germline V gene encodes CDR1 SNHLY and CDR2 FYNNEI. This sequence joins TRBV2 and TRBJ2-3; D is undetermined. This clonotype was obtained from a man in his sixties with lung cancer. Material for sequencing was PBMCs. The CDR3 DNA is TGTGCCAGCAGTGAAGGGTTAACCACAGATACGCAGTATTTT. Translated: CASSEGLTTDTQYF.